The 19 T cell receptor beta chains below were found in one sample sequenced in a study of blood T cell repertoires in COVID-19. The protocol was immunoSEQ multiplex PCR, while the TCRdb copy is restricted to in-frame clones and leaves out a portion. The sample lists some 200,000 clones, 85% to 95% seen once, with 0.6% to 0.9% in the top ten. Sequenced sample: peripheral blood. These receptors were obtained from a man aged 25 to 45 with COVID-19, enrolled during active disease.

The chain uses TRBV9 and TRBJ1-2, with D possibly TRBD1 on 5 matching bases. The CDR3 consists of 14 residues. The V and J ends lost 4 bases and 6 bases respectively, with 16 bases between them. Germline CDR1 is SGDLS and CDR2 is YYNGEE. DNA of the CDR3: TGTGCCAGCAGCCTGACCCGACAGAATCATGGCTACACCTTC. Protein product: CASSLTRQNHGYTF. Based on the CDR3 plus reference TRBV9 and TRBJ1-2, the full variable domain is DSGVTQTPKHLITATGQRVTLRCSPRSGDLSVYWYQQSLDQGLQFLIQYYNGEERAKGNILERFSAQQFPDLHSELNLSSLELGDSALYFCASSLTRQNHGYTFGSGTRLTVV.

The J gene is TRBJ1-1, the V gene TRBV30; D remains unclear. Trimming pared 1 base from V and 6 bases from J, leaving 9 bases between. Per germline, CDR1 GTSNPN and CDR2 SVGIG (reference sequence). This CDR3 has 12 amino acids. CDR3 sequence reads: CAWSDGSPEAFF. In DNA, the CDR3 is TGTGCCTGGAGTGACGGTTCCCCTGAAGCTTTCTTT.

This chain links TRBV14 with TRBJ1-2; no definite D call. The CDR3 is 15 amino acids. CDR1 is SGHDN, CDR2 FVKESK, per germline. V lost 0 bases and J 4 bases, leaving 12 bases between the germline ends. CDR3 amino acids: CASSQESADSYGYTF. The CDR3 DNA reads as TGTGCCAGCAGCCAAGAGTCGGCGGATTCCTATGGCTACACCTTC.

This clone was picked up one time. This sequence joins TRBV11-2 and TRBJ1-2; D is unresolved. There are 16 residues in the CDR3. V lost 1 base and J lost 2, with 14 bases in between. The germline gives CDR1 SGHAT, CDR2 FQNNGV. This chain's CDR3 is CASSLGSQVTNYGYTF. The CDR3 DNA reads TGTGCCAGCAGCTTAGGTTCGCAGGTGACGAACTATGGCTACACCTTC.

The table lists this clone with a few counts. This chain connects TRBV6-5 to TRBJ1-2; 9 nucleotides align to TRBD1. Trimming removed 1 base from V and 8 bases from J; junction bases left unmatched: 5. CDR3 length: 14 amino acids. CDR1 is MNHEY and CDR2 is SVGAGI in the germline V gene. The CDR3 nucleotides are TGTGCCAGCAGTTACTATACAGGGGGCATAGGCTACACCTTC. It codes for CASSYYTGGIGYTF.

This clone occurred once. This chain joins TRBV12-5 and TRBJ2-2, with a weak D call TRBD1 (5 bases). The CDR3 loop spans 18 amino acids. Per germline, CDR1 LGHNT and CDR2 FRNRAP. V lost 0 bases, J lost 6 bases, and 20 bases lay in between. The DNA for the CDR3 is TGTGCTAGTGGTTTGGTACTGGGGCCGAACCGAGGCGCCGGGGAGCTGTTTTTT. This gives the protein CASGLVLGPNRGAGELFF. Full variable domain (rest looked up from reference TRBV12-5 and TRBJ2-2): DARVTQTPRHKVTEMGQEVTMRCQPILGHNTVFWYRQTMMQGLELLAYFRNRAPLDDSGMPKDRFSAEMPDATLATLKIQPSEPRDSAVYFCASGLVLGPNRGAGELFFGEGSRLTVL.

The chain couples TRBV5-1 to TRBJ1-1, with no clear D. The length of the CDR3 is 13 residues. CDR1 is SGHRS and CDR2 is YFSETQ in the germline V gene. Trimming left V 4 bases short and J 4 bases short, with 11 bases between. The CDR3 region has the DNA TGCGCCAGCAGCGTCCGGGATGTCACTGAAGCTTTCTTT. Translating gives CASSVRDVTEAFF.

V usage is TRBV5-1 and J usage is TRBJ2-7, with 7 nucleotides matching TRBD2. Germline V gives CDR1 SGHRS, CDR2 YFSETQ. The CDR3 sequence is 17 residues long. V shed 3 bases and J 0 bases; nucleotides not matched to a gene: 12. CDR3 in DNA: TGCGCCAGCAGCTCTTCTCTAGCTAGCGGACTCTCCTACGAGCAGTACTTC. Amino acid sequence: CASSSSLASGLSYEQYF.

The genes are TRBV7-3 and TRBJ2-2; 7 bases are a match to TRBD2. CDR1 is SGHTA and CDR2 is FQGTGA in the germline V gene. The CDR3 runs to 14 residues. V was pared by 5 bases and J by 6 bases, with 6 bases of the junction left unmatched. The CDR3 here is CASSGLVAAGELFF. The CDR3 DNA sequence: TGTGCCAGCAGCGGACTAGTAGCGGCCGGGGAGCTGTTTTTT.

The chain uses TRBV7-9 and TRBJ1-2; D call uncertain. Trimming removed 1 base from V and 3 bases from J, with 12 bases in between. The CDR3 has 15 amino acids. The germline gives CDR1 SEHNR, CDR2 FQNEAQ (reference sequence). Here the CDR3 DNA reads TGTGCCAGCAGCTTAGAGGCAGTAGCGGACTATGGCTACACCTTC. Its translation is CASSLEAVADYGYTF.

This chain links TRBV9 with TRBJ1-5; 10 bases align to TRBD1. The CDR3 runs to 15 residues. V lost 0 bases, J lost 5 bases, and 2 bases stayed unmatched. In germline, CDR1 is SGDLS, CDR2 YYNGEE. This CDR3 reads CASSVGGTGDQPQHF. DNA for the CDR3: TGTGCCAGCAGCGTAGGCGGGACAGGGGATCAGCCCCAGCATTTT.

The V call is TRBV5-4, the J call TRBJ1-2; D is ambiguous. V lost 4 bases to trimming and J lost 1 base, with 5 bases between them. Germline V CDR1 and CDR2: SGHNT, YYREEE (reference sequence). The CDR3 runs 12 residues. CDR3 in DNA: TGTGCCAGCAGCCCCAATAACTATGGCTACACCTTC. Amino acid sequence: CASSPNNYGYTF. Drawing the rest from reference TRBV5-4 and TRBJ1-2, the complete variable domain is ETGVTQSPTHLIKTRGQQVTLRCSSQSGHNTVSWYQQALGQGPQFIFQYYREEENGRGNFPPRFSGLQFPNYSSELNVNALELDDSALYLCASSPNNYGYTFGSGTRLTVV.

The genes are TRBV18 and TRBJ1-3; 7 bases are shared with TRBD1. The CDR3 sequence is 16 residues long. Trimming cost V 1 base and J 4 bases; bases outside gene matches: 7. The germline CDR1 and CDR2 sequences are KGHSH and LQKENI. This CDR3 reads CASSPQYEGAGNTIYF. CDR3 nucleotides: TGTGCCAGCTCACCACAATATGAGGGGGCCGGAAACACCATATATTTT. The variable domain in full, completed from reference TRBV18 and TRBJ1-3, reads NAGVMQNPRHLVRRRGQEARLRCSPMKGHSHVYWYRQLPEEGLKFMVYLQKENIIDESGMPKERFSAEFPKEGPSILRIQQVVRGDSAAYFCASSPQYEGAGNTIYFGEGSWLTVV.

This chain connects TRBV6-6 to TRBJ1-2; TRBD1 might be the D (5 bases). This CDR3 contains 16 residues. With 4 bases removed from V and 5 bases from J, the gap between germline ends came to 20 bases. Germline CDR1 is MNHNY and CDR2 is SVGAGI (reference sequence). CDR3 in amino acids: CASSSGRDSGPYGYTF. In nucleotides, the CDR3 is TGTGCCAGCAGTTCTGGACGGGACTCCGGTCCATATGGCTACACCTTC.

The chain couples TRBV6-5 to TRBJ2-2; 9 positions match TRBD1. Germline lookup yields CDR1 MNHEY and CDR2 SVGAGI. There are 15 residues in the CDR3. Trimming cost V 6 bases and J 3 bases; bases outside gene matches: 5. The CDR3 DNA reads as TGTGCCAGCAGGACATGGACAGGGGACACCGGGGAGCTGTTTTTT. This codes for CASRTWTGDTGELFF.

The chain's CDR3 is CASSIGLAQETQYF. DNA for the CDR3: TGCGCCAGCAGCATCGGACTAGCCCAGGAGACCCAGTACTTC. V usage is TRBV5-1 and J usage is TRBJ2-5; 8 bases match TRBD2. CDR1 is SGHRS, CDR2 YFSETQ, per germline. The CDR3 contains 14 residues. The trim removed 4 bases at V and 5 bases at J, leaving 7 bases unmatched.

CDR3 in DNA: TGTGCCAGCAGCGAGAAGAAGGGACTAGCGGGGGGAGACGCGGAGTTCTTC. Translated: CASSEKKGLAGGDAEFF. This chain uses TRBV7-2 with TRBJ2-1; 15 positions agree with TRBD2. From germline, CDR1 is SGHTA and CDR2 FQGNSA. The CDR3 length is 17 residues. The V segment lost 5 bases and the J segment 14 bases; nucleotides outside the gene matches: 16.

The rearrangement links TRBV27 to TRBJ1-6; TRBD1 might be the D (6 bases). This CDR3 is built from 13 residues. The ends were cut back, 7 bases at V and 5 bases at J, with 9 bases in the middle. Germline-derived CDR1 and CDR2 are MNHEY and SMNVEV (reference sequence). The CDR3 region is CASTGADNSPLHF. The CDR3 bases are TGTGCCAGCACAGGGGCGGATAATTCACCCCTCCACTTT.

V gene TRBV14 combines with J gene TRBJ1-2; the match to TRBD1 covers 7 bases. V dropped 1 base and J dropped 8; count of bases not matched to a gene: 7. CDR1 is SGHDN and CDR2 is FVKESK in the germline V gene. The CDR3 length is 14 residues. The CDR3 sequence: CASSQATGSFGYTF. The CDR3 nucleotides are TGTGCCAGCAGCCAAGCGACAGGGTCGTTCGGCTACACCTTC.